The source of this T cell receptor (beta chain) is a study of T cells in Graves' hyperthyroidism and ophthalmopathy. Amplification of TCR beta CDR3 regions was performed using RNA transcripts as template. Primed by the HTBI set, a first-round RT-PCR was run on the TCR CDR3. MiXCR, run by TCRdb on the multiplex PCR reads, gives a single entry per CDR3 protein. The sample consists of fewer than 600,000 distinct CDR3 sequences, approximately 14% of them appearing once. The table lists this clonotype with many counts. Its antigen is unknown. An absence of ophthalmopathy progression within 18 months meant stable Graves' hyperthyroidism. Germline V lookup: CDR1 MNHEY, CDR2 SMNVEV (reference sequence). The V gene lost 3 bases and the J gene lost 0 bases, with 8 bases spanning the gap. The CDR3 spans 14 residues. Study-wide results and caveats: Ophthalmopathy onset followed model prediction by a median about 6.9 months. In the analysis, a 13 V-J model separated ophthalmopathy from stable hyperthyroidism. Most expanded thyroid clonotypes above 0.001 recurred in blood.

This chain connects TRBV27 to TRBJ1-1; D is perhaps TRBD1 (6 bases). Sequencing was performed on blood. The TCR sequence derives from a woman between 18 and 29 years old with Graves' hyperthyroidism. The CDR3 reads CASSFRGLNTEAFF. The CDR3 coding sequence is TGTGCCAGCAGTTTCAGGGGCCTGAACACTGAAGCTTTCTTT.